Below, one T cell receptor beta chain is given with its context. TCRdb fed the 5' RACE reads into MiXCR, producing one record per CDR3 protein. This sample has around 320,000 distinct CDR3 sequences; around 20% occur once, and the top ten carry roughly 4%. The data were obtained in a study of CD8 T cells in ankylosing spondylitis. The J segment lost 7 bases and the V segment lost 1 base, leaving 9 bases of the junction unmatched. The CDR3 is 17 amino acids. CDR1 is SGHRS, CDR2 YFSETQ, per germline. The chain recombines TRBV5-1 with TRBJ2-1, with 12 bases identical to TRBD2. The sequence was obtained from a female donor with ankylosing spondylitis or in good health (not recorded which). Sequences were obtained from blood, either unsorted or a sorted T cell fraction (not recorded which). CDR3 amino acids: CASSLFASGRAGNEQFF. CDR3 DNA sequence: TGCGCCAGCAGCTTGTTTGCTAGCGGGAGGGCGGGGAATGAGCAGTTCTTC.